What follows is one T cell receptor beta chain and its context. Its binding antigen is unknown. No base quality information exists; no much larger clone differs at one position. The data originate from a study of T cell responses to AZD1222 COVID-19 vaccine listed by TCRdb under 2021. Looking at the study overall: TCR sequencing was performed for 233 trial participants, of whom around 200 were given two doses of AZD1222 and 26 were given two doses of MenACWY control vaccine. Enrollment into the trials was organized by age into subgroups of 18-55, 56-69 and 70-plus years, and those subgroups contained about 150, 27 and 61 TCR-sequenced participants, respectively. What the work shows at the level of the full study, not this receptor alone: CD4 TCRs associated with the vaccine covered the entire spike protein, and the dominant responses were in regions 160-218 and 743-854. After two AZD1222 doses, both the breadth and the depth of spike-specific TCRs were significantly higher than at day 0 and than in MenACWY recipients. Only five to seven AZD1222 recipients were SARS-CoV-2 seropositive at baseline, limiting conclusions about previously exposed vaccinees. Because no day 14 peak-response samples were available, the repertoires could be characterized only after the peak T cell response. Most participants were white British and females outnumbered males, and the authors suggested that clonal diversity may have been underestimated. In the small 56-69-year group, the increase in depth fell short of significance, most likely because of low power. Reportedly, almost half of the unique spike-specific TCRs recognized epitopes lying outside the regions that are mutated in the B.1.351 and B.1.1.7 variants.

The CDR3 regions of human TCRbeta chains were subjected to immunosequencing. In the authors' own workflow: Repertoire TCRs were checked for matches against a reference library of SARS-CoV-2-specific TCRs that had been generated using the MIRA antigen-specificity platform. Breadth was defined as the fraction of unique TCRs that were SARS-CoV-2-associated. Depth was defined as the fraction of total T cells that were SARS-CoV-2-associated. Each spike-specific TCR was assigned to its reactive spike region and to a CD4 or CD8 class using the MIRA data. Log10-transformed breadth and depth values were compared by one-way ANOVA with Sidak's multiple comparisons tests. TCRdb's version of the immuneACCESS table is confined to in-frame rearrangements and falls short of the full clone set. An unresolved V gene accounts for under half of the shortfall where checked; the remainder is of unknown origin. V and J calls and clone size come straight from that table; D and trimming were deduced from the DNA. The sample records 140,000 or so clones, roughly 93% of which are singletons. The ten largest clones capture approximately 12% of the sample.

This sample's time point label indicates: sample from adult after SARS-CoV-2 infection, after symptom onset. Two convalescent COVID-19 patients, sampled after symptom onset from adults with prior SARS-CoV-2 infection, were also TCR-sequenced for comparison. The source of this sequence is an adult who had recovered from COVID-19. Sequenced material: peripheral blood, taken after recovery from COVID-19.

The nucleotides are TGCGCCAGCAGCCAAGAAAAGGGACTAGCGGGATCGCAGTACCAAGAGACCCAGTACTTC. Translation gives CASSQEKGLAGSQYQETQYF. This sequence uses TRBV4-1 and TRBJ2-5; 13 bases in the junction line up with TRBD2. The junction shows trimming of 0 bases on V and 0 bases on J, and the gene matches do not reach 10 bases of it. Measured from the cysteine to the phenylalanine, the CDR3 is 20 residues long. Only the CDR3 portion is preserved as DNA: 60 bases, with reading frame beginning at the first base. CDR1 and CDR2, per the germline V gene, are MGHRA and YSYEKL.